This TCR beta chain was sequenced during a study of T cells after yellow fever vaccination. Study-level information: Markers CD3, CD45RA, CCR7 and CD95 served to sort the EM, EMRA, CM and Tscm memory subsets.

One entry per CDR3 protein results from TCRdb running MiXCR on the 5' RACE reads. The sample lists 20,000 to 25,000 distinct CDR3 sequences; 5.2% were seen once. The CDR3 totals 16 residues. V trimming: 7 bases; J trimming: 0 bases; junction bases outside the gene matches: 8. The sample holds many counts of this clonotype. Here the sequenced sample was PBMCs, either bulk or a sorted T-cell subset (CD4+, CD8+, memory, or dextramer-sorted; not recorded which), taken about 49 days after the first yellow fever vaccination. The chain employs TRBV12-3 or TRBV12-4 and TRBJ2-2, with TRBD1 identical over 7 bases. This clonotype originated in a man between 18 and 35 years old who received the YFV17D yellow fever vaccine. The CDR3 nucleotides read TGTGCCAGCAAGGTGCTAGGGGGCGCGAACACCGGGGAGCTGTTTTTT. Translating gives CASKVLGGANTGELFF.